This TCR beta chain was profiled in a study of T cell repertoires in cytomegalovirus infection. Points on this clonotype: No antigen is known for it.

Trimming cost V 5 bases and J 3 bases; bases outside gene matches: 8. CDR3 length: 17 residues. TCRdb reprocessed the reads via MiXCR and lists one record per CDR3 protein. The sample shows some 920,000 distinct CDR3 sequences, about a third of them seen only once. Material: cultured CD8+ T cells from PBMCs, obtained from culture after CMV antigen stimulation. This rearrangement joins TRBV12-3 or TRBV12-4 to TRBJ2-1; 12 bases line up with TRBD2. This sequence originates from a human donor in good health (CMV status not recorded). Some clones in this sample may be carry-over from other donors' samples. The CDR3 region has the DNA TGTGCCAGCAGTCCCCGGACTAGCGGGGTGCTCTACAATGAGCAGTTCTTC. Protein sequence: CASSPRTSGVLYNEQFF.